The rows below give T cell receptor beta chains drawn from one sample of a study of beta chain features in type 1 diabetes. Assay: immunoSEQ multiplex PCR; the TCRdb copy retains only in-frame clones and omits some. The sample has 300,000 to 350,000 clones, about 14% seen once. The specimen sequenced was naive CD4+ T cells from blood. These receptors all come from a woman aged 18-29 years with type 1 diabetes. Each CDR3 is given with its conserved first and last residue. The order of the fields is D gene, V gene, J gene, clone size, CDR3 DNA, CDR3 protein. A D gene is named only where the DNA matches it firmly. Clone size appears in some rows only: once, few, many, or a class for an expanded clone.

-,TRBV29-1,TRBJ1-3,-,TGCAGCGTGGAGTTGGACAGTTCCCTGAGGGGAAACACCATATATTTT,CSVELDSSLRGNTIYF
-,TRBV20-1,TRBJ2-5,-,TGCAGTGCCCCGCCCCGGGAGACCCAGTACTTC,CSAPPRETQYF
-,TRBV4-3,TRBJ1-1,-,TGCGCCAGCAGCCAAGATTGGGGCCGGACTGAAGCTTTCTTT,CASSQDWGRTEAFF
TRBD2,TRBV9,TRBJ2-3,-,TGTGCCAGCAGCGTAGAGACAGCGGGAGGCACAGATACGCAGTATTTT,CASSVETAGGTDTQYF
-,TRBV15,TRBJ2-1,once,TGTGCCACCAGCAGAGCCTTTGGGGGGGCGTACAATGAGCAGTTCTTC,CATSRAFGGAYNEQFF
-,TRBV9,TRBJ2-2,-,TGTGCCAGCGCTCGGGGAACCTCGAACACCGGGGAGCTGTTTTTT,CASARGTSNTGELFF
-,TRBV5-6,TRBJ2-5,-,TGTGCCAGCAGCACTTCTACGACAGGTGGGGAGACCCAGTACTTC,CASSTSTTGGETQYF
TRBD2,TRBV5-1,TRBJ2-3,few,TGCGCCAGCAGCTCGTCAAGCGGGAACGGAAGAGATACGCAGTATTTT,CASSSSSGNGRDTQYF
TRBD2,TRBV5-1,TRBJ2-7,-,TGCGCCAGCAGAAAGACACTAGCGGGAGACAGTGAGCAGTACTTC,CASRKTLAGDSEQYF
TRBD1,TRBV11-3,TRBJ2-3,-,TGTGCCAGCAGCTCCAGGGGGAACACCCTGGATACGCAGTATTTT,CASSSRGNTLDTQYF
TRBD2,TRBV5-1,TRBJ2-1,few,TGCGCCAGCATGAGGCTGGCGGGAGCAGGCAATGAGCAGTTCTTC,CASMRLAGAGNEQFF
-,TRBV5-1,TRBJ1-2,few,TGCGCCAGCAGCTTCGCCGGGGGGCTTTCGGATGGCTACACCTTC,CASSFAGGLSDGYTF
-,TRBV9,TRBJ2-2,few,TGTGCCAGCAGCGTAGCCCCGGTGAGCAACACCGGGGAGCTGTTTTTT,CASSVAPVSNTGELFF
-,TRBV30,TRBJ1-5,few,TGTGCCTGGAGTGGGGCAGGTAGCAATCAGCCCCAGCATTTT,CAWSGAGSNQPQHF
-,TRBV4-1,TRBJ2-5,-,TGCGCCAGCAGCCAGTTGGACAGCAAAGAGACCCAGTACTTC,CASSQLDSKETQYF
TRBD1,TRBV19,TRBJ1-1,few,TGTGCCAGTAGTAAACAGGGGCTACCTCTTCTTGAAGCTTTCTTT,CASSKQGLPLLEAFF
-,TRBV5-1,TRBJ1-2,-,TGCGCCAGCAGCTTGGGGACAGAGGCCTATGGCTACACCTTC,CASSLGTEAYGYTF
TRBD2,TRBV19,TRBJ2-1,few,TGTGCCAGTAGTATTCGGGTGGGACTAGCGGGAGACCGTGAGCAGTTCTTC,CASSIRVGLAGDREQFF
-,TRBV7-8,TRBJ2-1,-,TGTGCCAGCAGCAGGACACGAAACTACAATGAGCAGTTCTTC,CASSRTRNYNEQFF
TRBD2,TRBV19,TRBJ2-1,-,TGTGCCAGTACAAGCGGGAGGTCCCCATACAATGAGCAGTTCTTC,CASTSGRSPYNEQFF
-,TRBV5-1,TRBJ1-5,few,TGCGCCAGCAGCTTGGGGCCCCAATTGGAGCAGCCCCAGCATTTT,CASSLGPQLEQPQHF
TRBD2,TRBV5-1,TRBJ2-2,few,TGCGCCAGCAGCGACCGGACTAGCGGGATCACCGGGGAGCTGTTTTTT,CASSDRTSGITGELFF
TRBD2,TRBV11-2,TRBJ2-3,-,TGTGCCAGCAGCTTAGTGAGCGGGGTTACGCAGTATTTT,CASSLVSGVTQYF
-,TRBV5-4,TRBJ2-5,few,TGTGCCAGCAGCTTGGCGGTCTCGGGGATGGAGACCCAGTACTTC,CASSLAVSGMETQYF
TRBD2,TRBV5-1,TRBJ2-1,few,TGCGCCAGCAGCTTACTAGCGGGGGCTAACGATGAGCAGTTCTTC,CASSLLAGANDEQFF
TRBD2,TRBV30,TRBJ2-1,few,TGTGCCTGGAGTGCCCGGACTAGCGGGAATGAGCAGTTCTTC,CAWSARTSGNEQFF
TRBD1,TRBV19,TRBJ1-1,once,TGTGCCAGCACTAAACAGGGGGCTATAAGCGAAGCTTTCTTT,CASTKQGAISEAFF
-,TRBV7-9,TRBJ1-1,-,TGTGCCAGCAGCTTTCAGGGGACCACTAACACTGAAGCTTTCTTT,CASSFQGTTNTEAFF
TRBD2,TRBV7-2,TRBJ2-1,few,TGTGCCAGCAGCTTAGGGGGACTAGCGGGCGTGTACAATGAGCAGTTCTTC,CASSLGGLAGVYNEQFF
TRBD1,TRBV7-2,TRBJ1-1,-,TGTGCCAGCAGCGGGGACAGTTTTATGAACACTGAAGCTTTCTTT,CASSGDSFMNTEAFF
-,TRBV7-2,TRBJ1-1,-,TGTGCCAGCAACAACAGGAGGGAAATGAACACTGAAGCTTTCTTT,CASNNRREMNTEAFF
-,TRBV30,TRBJ2-5,-,TGTGCCTGGACTCCTCAGGGAGAGACCCAGTACTTC,CAWTPQGETQYF
-,TRBV15,TRBJ1-1,-,TGTGCCACCAGCAGAGAGGGTAAAGGGGCGAACGCTGAAGCTTTCTTT,CATSREGKGANAEAFF
TRBD2,TRBV7-3,TRBJ2-2,-,TGTGCCAGCAGCCCCTCTAGCGGGAACGGGGAGCTGTTTTTT,CASSPSSGNGELFF
-,TRBV2,TRBJ1-2,few,TGTGCCAGCAGTGGACTGGGACTTAACTATGGCTACACCTTC,CASSGLGLNYGYTF
TRBD1,TRBV28,TRBJ2-7,-,TGTGCCAGCAGTCCGGACAGGGCCGGGTACGAGCAGTACTTC,CASSPDRAGYEQYF
TRBD2,TRBV29-1,TRBJ2-3,-,TGCAGTAGTCGGGGGGGTTTTAGCACAGATACGCAGTATTTT,CSSRGGFSTDTQYF